This T cell receptor beta chain is from a study of cytomegalovirus exposure and HLA in healthy donors. As to this clone: Its antigen is as yet unknown.

This PCR relied on a set of 60 Vbeta primers and 13 Jbeta primers. Assay: immunoSEQ multiplex PCR; the TCRdb copy retains only in-frame clones and omits some. The sample consists of 150,000 to 200,000 clones, around 82% of them appearing once. Notes on the study in general: A later analysis appeared to link common viral pathogens to several of the most significant clusters. About 87% or about 30% of the time was how often most TCR beta V segments were productive, according to an earlier analysis. The number of N-insertions in an Asian-associated ancestry cluster was reportedly below the approximately 690-donor mean in a later analysis. Other equally common chains were less clonally expanded than HLA-associated TCR beta chains, a later analysis showed.

Germline assignment: CDR1 ENHRY and CDR2 SYGVKD. Unmatched junction bases numbered 6, after V lost 0 bases and J lost 0 bases. This CDR3 has 17 residues. The origin of this receptor is a boy younger than 18 in good health and CMV-seronegative. The sequenced sample consisted of PBMCs. This chain uses TRBV10-3 with TRBJ2-3; 7 nucleotides line up with TRBD1. The CDR3 is CAISESRTGASTDTQYF. In nucleotides, the CDR3 is TGTGCCATCAGTGAGTCTAGGACAGGAGCAAGCACAGATACGCAGTATTTT.